A selection of T cell receptor beta chains follows, all from one sample in a study of T cell repertoires in cytomegalovirus infection. TCRdb reprocessed the reads with MiXCR, giving one entry per CDR3 protein. The table records tens of thousands of distinct CDR3 sequences, 20% of them present only once. No antigen has been identified for these receptors. Material: PBMCs, sequenced either directly or after in vitro stimulation (not recorded which). These receptors were obtained from a human donor in good health (CMV status not recorded). Some clones in this sample may be carry-over from other donors' samples. CDR3s include the opening cysteine and the closing phenylalanine or tryptophan. The D gene is left open where the match is weak. The size of a clone is reported for some rows only, either as once, few or many, or as a class for expanded clones.

v_call	clone_size	d_call	j_call	cdr3_nt	cdr3_aa
TRBV6-1	few	TRBD2	TRBJ2-3	TGTGCCAGCAGTGACCCCAGCGGGAGGAGCACAGATACGCAGTATTTT	CASSDPSGRSTDTQYF
TRBV20-1	-	-	TRBJ2-1	TGCAGTGCTAGAGATAGGGCGGGTTGGGACTCCCCACGGCAGTTCTTC	CSARDRAGWDSPRQFF
TRBV19	-	TRBD1	TRBJ2-2	TGTGCCAGTAAGCGGGACAGGGACACCGGGGAGCTGTTTTTT	CASKRDRDTGELFF
TRBV7-9	once	-	TRBJ2-2	TGTGCCAGCAGTCCAACTACCACGGACACCGGGGAGCTGTTTTTT	CASSPTTTDTGELFF
TRBV18	-	-	TRBJ2-3	TGTGCCAGCTCCCCCAGGGCGAAAGATACGCAGTATTTT	CASSPRAKDTQYF
TRBV20-1	few	-	TRBJ2-1	TGCAGTGCGACCCCCAGCATGGCCTACAATGAGCAGTTCTTC	CSATPSMAYNEQFF
TRBV4-1	-	-	TRBJ1-4	TGTGCCAGCAGCTCTGAGCCGGGGGTTCGGGAAAAACTGTTTTTT	CASSSEPGVREKLFF
TRBV12-3/TRBV12-4	few	-	TRBJ2-5	TGTGCCAGCGGGCCAGGGGACGCCCAAGAGACCCAGTACTTC	CASGPGDAQETQYF
TRBV4-1	medium-sized	-	TRBJ1-2	TGCGCCAGCAGCCCATCCGGGGGAGTGGGCGCGGTCTATGGCTACACCTTC	CASSPSGGVGAVYGYTF
TRBV7-9	many	-	TRBJ2-7	TGTGCCAGCAGCCAAGGACTGGCCCCCTACGAGCAGTACTTC	CASSQGLAPYEQYF
TRBV7-9	many	-	TRBJ2-7	TGTGCCAGCAGCTTAAAAGGCGGGCCAGCCTACGAGCAGTACTTC	CASSLKGGPAYEQYF
TRBV5-4	few	-	TRBJ2-3	TGTGCCAGCAGCTTCACGGGCACAGATACGCAGTATTTT	CASSFTGTDTQYF
TRBV7-8	many	-	TRBJ1-1	TGTGCCAGCAGCTTGGGGGTAAATCGTGGCACTGAAGCTTTCTTT	CASSLGVNRGTEAFF
TRBV7-8	-	-	TRBJ2-5	TGTGCCAGCAGCTTATTTTACCAAGAGACCCAGTACTTC	CASSLFYQETQYF
TRBV3-1	-	TRBD2	TRBJ2-1	TGTGCCAGCAGCCACCTAGCGGGAGGGTCCTACAATGAGCAGTTCTTC	CASSHLAGGSYNEQFF
TRBV5-1	-	-	TRBJ2-7	TGCGCCAGCAGTCCCTGGCTGGGTAGAGAGCAGTACTTC	CASSPWLGREQYF
TRBV5-4	-	TRBD2	TRBJ2-3	TGTGCCAGCAGCTCCTCGCGCGGGAGGGCAGATACGCAGTATTTT	CASSSSRGRADTQYF
TRBV2	many	-	TRBJ1-1	TGTGCCAGCAGTGAATATGGTGGTAGGATCGGTGAAGCTTTCTTT	CASSEYGGRIGEAFF
TRBV19	few	TRBD1	TRBJ1-5	TGTGCCAGTAGCCGGACAGGGGGTAGCAATCAGCCCCAGCATTTT	CASSRTGGSNQPQHF
TRBV28	few	-	TRBJ1-5	TGTGCCAGCAGTACCCCCGGACGGTTGGCCCAGCATTTT	CASSTPGRLAQHF
TRBV6-1	-	-	TRBJ2-3	TGTGCCACCATCACCCCCAGTATTACGCAGTATTTT	CATITPSITQYF
TRBV3-1	many	TRBD2	TRBJ2-3	TGTGCCAGCAGCCAACGACTAGCGGGGGGGGGGGCAGATACGCAGTATTTT	CASSQRLAGGGADTQYF
TRBV12-3/TRBV12-4	-	TRBD1	TRBJ1-1	TGTGCCAGCAGATACCCAGGGGGCGGAGAAGCTTTCTTT	CASRYPGGGEAFF
TRBV4-1	few	TRBD1	TRBJ2-3	TGCGCCAGCAGCCAAGATTGGGGGGCCGGGACAGGGGGGATAGATACGCAGTATTTT	CASSQDWGAGTGGIDTQYF
TRBV20-1	many	TRBD2	TRBJ2-7	TGCAGTGCTAGAGTTGGGACTAGTGGTCACTACGAGCAGTACTTC	CSARVGTSGHYEQYF
TRBV9	few	TRBD2	TRBJ2-1	TGTGCCAGCAGCGGGACTAGCGGGAGAGGGTACAATGAGCAGTTCTTC	CASSGTSGRGYNEQFF
TRBV12-3/TRBV12-4	many	TRBD1	TRBJ1-5	TGTGCCAGCAGCCTGGACAGGGGGAGCCAGCCCCAGCATTTT	CASSLDRGSQPQHF
TRBV7-9	many	TRBD1	TRBJ1-1	TGTGCCAGCAGCCTCCAAGACAGGGGAAAAACTGAAGCTTTCTTT	CASSLQDRGKTEAFF
TRBV7-3	-	-	TRBJ1-1	TGTGCCAGCAGCTGGGGAGGCAACACTGAAGCTTTCTTT	CASSWGGNTEAFF
TRBV11-2	-	TRBD2	TRBJ2-2	TGTGCCAGCAGCTCACTAGCGGGAGGCGCCGGGGAGCTGTTTTTT	CASSSLAGGAGELFF
TRBV7-8	few	-	TRBJ1-2	TGTGCCAGCAGCTTAGCACAGAACTATGGCTACACCTTC	CASSLAQNYGYTF
TRBV12-3/TRBV12-4	few	-	TRBJ1-2	TGTGCCAGCAGCCGAGGTCAGGTTTTTAACTATGGCTACACCTTC	CASSRGQVFNYGYTF
TRBV6-1	many	-	TRBJ2-1	TGTGCCAGCTATTTCTCTAGTGTGGGGGGACCAAACTATGAGCAGTTCTTC	CASYFSSVGGPNYEQFF